This T cell receptor beta chain was recorded in a study of control samples from healthy donors and cancer patients. The CDR3 contains 16 residues. CDR1 LGHDT and CDR2 YNNKEL come from the germline V gene (reference sequence). The trim removed 0 bases at V and 4 bases at J, leaving 5 bases unmatched. The table came from immunoSEQ multiplex PCR; TCRdb's copy has only in-frame clones and leaves some out. The table lists 150,000 or so clones, around 93% of them singletons. Sequenced input: blood. The V and J genes are TRBV3-1 (or the pseudogene TRBV3-2) and TRBJ1-2; 10 positions match TRBD1. The source of this sequence is a woman aged 60-75 years in good health. CDR3 protein: CASSQERTGGIYGYTF. For the CDR3, the DNA is TGTGCCAGCAGCCAAGAAAGGACAGGGGGTATCTATGGCTACACCTTC.